One and the same sample provided the 32 T cell receptor beta chains below, sequenced in a study of CD8+CD57+ T cells in acquired aplastic anemia (dated by TCRdb to between 2018 and 2020). For sequencing, an Illumina HiSeq 2000 was employed. Genomic DNA was used as template for profiling of TCR beta VDJ combinations and CDR3 sequences. TCRdb applied fastp at Q25 and MiXCR to the public reads, then kept only in-frame beta chains. One record per CDR3 amino acid sequence lists the most common genes and DNA. The sample includes just over 450,000 distinct CDR3 sequences, with less than 35% observed a single time. Approximately 0.82% of the sample is held by the ten biggest clonotypes. Expansion of CD8+CD57+ cells had been shown by flow cytometry in the patients chosen for sequencing. Sequencing was done on a sample of sorted CD4+, CD8+, or CD8+CD57+ T cells (not recorded which) from PBMCs. The receptor source for this set is a human donor with aplastic anemia.

This clonotype was recorded at least ten times. V gene TRBV7-9 combines with J gene TRBJ1-2; no firm D call. Germline-derived CDR1 and CDR2 are SEHNR and FQNEAQ (reference sequence). The CDR3 runs 13 residues. Deletions cut 0 bases from V and 5 bases from J, with 7 bases between. The CDR3 loop reads CASSLAELYGYTF. CDR3 sequence (DNA): TGTGCCAGCAGCTTAGCGGAGCTTTATGGCTACACCTTC.

This clonotype was seen repeatedly, ten times or more. The chain joins TRBV2 to TRBJ1-3; 7 bases align to TRBD1. The CDR3 contains 17 residues. Germline trimming cut 4 bases from V and 3 bases from J; bases unmatched to any gene: 12. The germline V gene has CDR1 SNHLY and CDR2 FYNNEI. The CDR3 loop is CASSGGGTARDGNTIYF. CDR3 DNA sequence: TGTGCCAGCAGTGGAGGGGGGACAGCCCGTGATGGAAACACCATATATTTT.

In its sample, this clonotype was seen a few times. The chain has TRBV5-6 and TRBJ2-4; D might be TRBD1 (5 bases). The CDR3 contains 13 residues. CDR1 is SGHDT and CDR2 is YYEEEE in the germline V gene. The germline V and J ends were trimmed by 3 bases and 8 bases, with 12 bases remaining between them. As DNA, the CDR3 is TGTGCCAGCAGCTCAACAGGAAGGTACATTCAGTACTTC. Its translation is CASSSTGRYIQYF.

This clonotype was seen ten or more times. The chain uses TRBV25-1 and TRBJ1-3; TRBD1 aligns across 7 bases. The CDR3 extends over 15 amino acids. Trimming at V came to 5 bases and at J to 8 bases, leaving 12 bases not matched to a gene. CDR1 and CDR2 from the germline V gene are MGHDK and SYGVNS. Here the CDR3 DNA reads TGTGCCAGCAGTCTCCCTGGAGTCAGGGGGGACACCATATATTTT. Its protein product is CASSLPGVRGDTIYF.

This clonotype has more than one count but fewer than ten. A much larger clonotype is one base distant, so this may be a read error. The chain carries TRBV2 and TRBJ1-4; the D gene is possibly TRBD1 (5 bases). The germline V and J ends were trimmed by 5 bases and 6 bases, with 16 bases remaining between them. Germline V gives CDR1 SNHLY, CDR2 FYNNEI. CDR3 length: 15 residues. Here the CDR3 DNA reads TGTGCCAGCAGTTGGGAAGGGGCAGAGGATGAAAAACTGTTTTTT. It encodes CASSWEGAEDEKLFF.

This clonotype has ten or more counts. The rearrangement links TRBV19 to TRBJ2-5; TRBD2 might be the D (7 bases). This CDR3 has 15 amino acids. Trimming stripped 5 bases from V and 5 bases from J, with 18 bases between. Germline-derived CDR1 and CDR2 are LNHDA and SQIVND (reference sequence). CDR3 residues: CASSPWGGNGETQYF. For the CDR3, the DNA is TGTGCCAGTAGTCCTTGGGGGGGCAACGGTGAGACCCAGTACTTC.

This clonotype was picked up many times. The V gene is TRBV11-2, the J gene TRBJ1-6; 7 bases agree with TRBD1. The germline CDR1 and CDR2 sequences are SGHAT and FQNNGV. This CDR3 has 13 amino acids. Germline trimming cut 8 bases from V and 8 bases from J; bases unmatched to any gene: 6. CDR3 in DNA: TGTGCCAGCCATAACAGGGGAGATTCACCCCTCCACTTT. Protein sequence: CASHNRGDSPLHF. Full variable domain (rest looked up from reference TRBV11-2 and TRBJ1-6): EAGVAQSPRYKIIEKRQSVAFWCNPISGHATLYWYQQILGQGPKLLIQFQNNGVVDDSQLPKDRFSAERLKGVDSTLKIQPAKLEDSAVYLCASHNRGDSPLHFGNGTRLTVT.

This clonotype was recorded at least ten times. This sequence joins TRBV7-2 and TRBJ1-2; weak D call: TRBD1 (5 bases). V lost 5 bases and J lost 0, with 13 bases in between. The CDR3 spans 15 residues. The germline V gene has CDR1 SGHTA and CDR2 FQGNSA. The CDR3 DNA follows: TGTGCCAGCAGCCCATCTCCGACAGCTAACTATGGCTACACCTTC. It is translated as CASSPSPTANYGYTF. The variable domain in full, with the rest retrieved from reference TRBV7-2 and TRBJ1-2, is GAGVSQSPSNKVTEKGKDVELRCDPISGHTALYWYRQSLGQGLEFLIYFQGNSAPDKSGLPSDRFSAERTGGSVSTLTIQRTQQEDSAVYLCASSPSPTANYGYTFGSGTRLTVV.

The CDR3 here is CASSLYYTGELFF. The CDR3 DNA reads as TGTGCCAGCAGCTTATATTACACCGGGGAGCTGTTTTTT. The J gene is TRBJ2-2, the V gene TRBV7-3; no reliable D call. V was clipped by 2 bases and J by 3 bases, with 4 bases between them. CDR1 and CDR2 from the germline V gene are SGHTA and FQGTGA. This CDR3 spans 13 amino acids. The full variable domain, its missing parts supplied by reference TRBV7-3 and TRBJ2-2, is GAGVSQTPSNKVTEKGKYVELRCDPISGHTALYWYRQSLGQGPEFLIYFQGTGAADDSGLPNDRFFAVRPEGSVSTLKIQRTERGDSAVYLCASSLYYTGELFFGEGSRLTVL.

The genes are TRBV25-1 and TRBJ2-7; 9 nucleotides match TRBD2. Germline V gene sequence: CDR1 MGHDK, CDR2 SYGVNS. This CDR3 has 13 amino acids. CDR3 coding DNA: TGTGCTAGGCGGGGGACTAGCTTTGGCGAGCAGTACTTC. This translates into CARRGTSFGEQYF.

In its sample, this clonotype was seen many times. An end of the junction does not agree with germline; a read error may underlie this. The chain combines TRBV29-1 with TRBJ2-7, with 8 bases lining up with TRBD1. The CDR3 totals 14 residues. In germline, CDR1 is SQVTM, CDR2 ANQGSEA. DNA for the CDR3: TGCAGCGTTGAAGGGACAGGGTCTATCGGCGAGCGGTACTTC. Residues: CSVEGTGSIGERYF.

As concerns this clonotype: An end of the junction differs from the germline gene, which may be a read error. The V call is TRBV24-1, the J call TRBJ1-6; no clear D. Germline values: CDR1 KGHDR, CDR2 SFDVKD. This CDR3 is 14 amino acids long. CDR3 amino acids: CASSYDPYNPPLHF. In DNA, the CDR3 is TGTGCCAGCAGTTATGACCCATATAATCCACCCCTCCACTTT.

On this clonotype: A much larger clone differs from this one at a single base, so this may be a read error. The CDR3 loop reads CASSLFTGDRPYEQYF. Here the CDR3 DNA reads TGTGCCAGCAGCTTATTTACCGGGGACAGACCCTACGAGCAGTACTTC. This chain joins TRBV7-8 and TRBJ2-7; TRBD1 matches at 7 bases. This CDR3 has 16 amino acids. V lost 2 bases, J lost 2 bases, and 9 bases stayed unmatched. Per the germline V gene, CDR1 is SGHVS and CDR2 is FQNEAQ.

The chain employs TRBV2 and TRBJ2-7; D is uncertain. CDR3 length: 13 residues. Trimming took 7 bases from V and 2 from J, leaving 12 bases between them. Germline loops: CDR1 SNHLY, CDR2 FYNNEI. CDR3 in amino acids: CASMLGAPYEQYF. CDR3 bases: TGTGCCAGCATGTTGGGCGCCCCCTACGAGCAGTACTTC.

This sequence joins TRBV5-1 and TRBJ2-1; D may be TRBD1 or TRBD2 (5 bases each). This CDR3 region has 15 residues. V lost 2 bases and J lost 8, with 17 bases in between. The V gene's germline CDR1 is SGHRS and CDR2 YFSETQ. This CDR3 reads CASSLAGTLGDEQFF. CDR3 DNA: TGCGCCAGCAGCTTAGCCGGGACCTTAGGCGATGAGCAGTTCTTC.

The CDR3 DNA reads as TGCAGTGCTAGTCACCAGGGTTATGGAAGAAATGAGCAGTTCTTC. Amino acid sequence: CSASHQGYGRNEQFF. The chain couples TRBV20-1 to TRBJ2-1; D might be TRBD1 (5 bases). The ends were cut back, 3 bases at V and 7 bases at J, with 19 bases in the middle. From germline, CDR1 is DFQATT and CDR2 SNEGSKA (reference sequence). This CDR3 has 15 amino acids.

The gene calls are TRBV30 and TRBJ2-6, with D hard to call. The CDR3 covers 15 residues. The germline CDR1 and CDR2 sequences are GTSNPN and SVGIG (reference sequence). V was clipped by 4 bases and J by 2 bases, with 12 bases between them. CDR3 residues: CAWNLRRAGANVLTF. The CDR3 nucleotides are TGTGCCTGGAATCTCCGTAGGGCTGGGGCCAACGTCCTGACTTTC.

This clonotype was detected only a few times. The chain uses TRBV7-2 and TRBJ2-1, with a tentative D call TRBD1 (5 bases). The CDR3 is 12 amino acids. V was clipped by 5 bases and J by 6 bases, with 8 bases between them. In germline, CDR1 is SGHTA, CDR2 FQGNSA. CDR3 in amino acids: CASSPRANEQFF. The CDR3 coding sequence is TGTGCCAGCAGCCCCAGGGCCAATGAGCAGTTCTTC.

This clonotype was detected many times. This rearrangement joins TRBV2 to TRBJ1-2, with D unresolved. The CDR3 is 14 amino acids. V was cut by 1 base and J by 3 bases, with 9 bases left in between. Germline CDR1 reads SNHLY; CDR2 reads FYNNEI. CDR3 sequence (DNA): TGTGCCAGCAGTGAAGTCCAGGTGGACTATGGCTACACCTTC. Encoded protein: CASSEVQVDYGYTF.

The chain joins TRBV5-1 to TRBJ1-4; the D gene is possibly TRBD1 (5 bases). V lost 4 bases and J 4 bases, leaving 11 bases between the germline ends. This CDR3 is built from 14 residues. Germline V lookup: CDR1 SGHRS, CDR2 YFSETQ. The CDR3 reads CASSGGGNNEKLFF. The DNA of the CDR3 is TGCGCCAGCAGCGGCGGGGGGAATAATGAAAAACTGTTTTTT.

This clonotype has more than one count but fewer than ten. Germline is not matched at one junction end, which may reflect a read error. The V and J genes are TRBV4-3 and TRBJ2-7, with 7 bases matching TRBD1. The CDR3 contains 14 residues. Germline assignment: CDR1 LGHNA and CDR2 YSLEER. The CDR3 region has the DNA TGCGCCAGCAGCCGGACAGGCCAACTCTACAAGCAGTACTTC. This codes for CASSRTGQLYKQYF.

This clonotype was found many times. The V and J genes are TRBV7-6 and TRBJ2-5; no reliable D call. CDR1 SGHVS and CDR2 FNYEAQ come from the germline V gene. The CDR3 covers 14 residues. Trimming took 4 bases from V and 5 from J, leaving 14 bases between them. The CDR3 region is CASSSGPLGETQYF. CDR3 bases: TGTGCCAGCAGCTCCGGACCACTGGGGGAGACCCAGTACTTC.

The chain couples TRBV5-4 to TRBJ2-1, with TRBD2 matching 8 bases. Germline V lookup: CDR1 SGHNT, CDR2 YYREEE (reference sequence). The ends lost 4 bases at V and 6 bases at J; junction bases unmatched: 12. The CDR3 runs to 16 residues. CDR3 sequence reads: CASSLAGTSLSNEQFF. DNA of the CDR3: TGTGCCAGCAGCCTGGCCGGGACTAGTCTCTCCAATGAGCAGTTCTTC.

This clonotype showed up many times. J is TRBJ1-1 and V is TRBV2; D might be TRBD1 (6 bases). The CDR3 sequence is 13 residues long. V shed 8 bases and J shed 4 bases, with 14 bases lying between them. Germline CDR1 and CDR2: SNHLY and FYNNEI. Here the CDR3 DNA reads TGTGCCAGCGAGGGGGACGTGGCCACTGAAGCTTTCTTT. This encodes CASEGDVATEAFF. Full variable domain (rest looked up from reference TRBV2 and TRBJ1-1): EPEVTQTPSHQVTQMGQEVILRCVPISNHLYFYWYRQILGQKVEFLVSFYNNEISEKSEIFDDQFSVERPDGSNFTLKIRSTKLEDSAMYFCASEGDVATEAFFGQGTRLTVV.

The chain combines TRBV10-2 with TRBJ1-5; unclear D gene. V was cut by 3 bases and J by 2 bases, with 11 bases left in between. CDR3 length: 15 residues. Germline-derived CDR1 and CDR2 are WSHSY and SAAADI. The CDR3 sequence is CASSDSHRGNQPQHF. DNA of the CDR3: TGCGCCAGCAGTGATTCGCATCGCGGCAATCAGCCCCAGCATTTT.

In this sample, this clonotype turned up many times. CDR3 in DNA: TGTGCCAGCAGCTTAGAACAGGGGTTTGGAAACACCATATATTTT. It codes for CASSLEQGFGNTIYF. This chain uses TRBV7-9 with TRBJ1-3, with 7 bases lining up with TRBD1. V was pared by 1 base and J by 3 bases, with 3 bases of the junction left unmatched. Germline loops: CDR1 SEHNR, CDR2 FQNEAQ (reference sequence). The CDR3 spans 15 residues.

This clonotype was recorded at least ten times. V gene TRBV29-1 combines with J gene TRBJ1-1; tentatively, D is TRBD1 (6 bases). There are 15 residues in the CDR3. Germline values: CDR1 SQVTM, CDR2 ANQGSEA. The ends were cut back, 8 bases at V and 1 base at J, with 20 bases in the middle. The CDR3: CSSKRSGTPNTEAFF. CDR3 sequence (DNA): TGCAGCTCGAAAAGGTCCGGGACACCGAACACTGAAGCTTTCTTT.

This clonotype came up a few times. The chain couples TRBV6-1 to TRBJ1-1; 8 bases agree with TRBD1. The CDR3 is 14 amino acids. Trimming at V came to 7 bases and at J to 5 bases, leaving 9 bases not matched to a gene. Germline CDR1 is MNHNS and CDR2 is SASEGT. In DNA form, the CDR3 reads TGTGCCAGCACCTTCAGGGGGCGAGAAACTGAAGCTTTCTTT. Translated: CASTFRGRETEAFF.

This clonotype has at least ten counts. The gene calls are TRBV19 and TRBJ2-5, with 8 bases that match TRBD2. With 6 bases clipped from V and 8 bases from J, the junction kept 2 bases outside the gene matches. Germline assignment: CDR1 LNHDA and CDR2 SQIVND (reference sequence). The CDR3 is 11 amino acids. The CDR3 region has the DNA TGTGCCAGTAGGGCGGGGGGAACCCAGTACTTC. Protein sequence: CASRAGGTQYF.

The DNA of the CDR3 is TGTGCCAGCAGCTTCACTAGGCCATCTTACAATGAGCAGTTCTTC. Amino acids: CASSFTRPSYNEQFF. The rearrangement uses TRBV11-2 and TRBJ2-1, with D perhaps matching TRBD2 (5 bases). The CDR3 has 15 amino acids. V lost 3 bases and J lost 4, with 13 bases in between. Germline CDR1 reads SGHAT; CDR2 reads FQNNGV.

The chain combines TRBV7-8 with TRBJ2-4, with D perhaps matching TRBD2 (6 bases). CDR1 is SGHVS and CDR2 is FQNEAQ in the germline V gene. V lost 5 bases and J 2 bases, leaving 7 bases between the germline ends. CDR3 length: 13 amino acids. The CDR3 sequence: CASSGGTKNIQYF. DNA of the CDR3: TGTGCCAGCAGCGGGGGGACCAAAAACATTCAGTACTTC.

This clonotype was recorded many times. J is TRBJ1-1 and V is TRBV9; D not resolved. The CDR3 loop spans 14 amino acids. Germline V gene data show CDR1 as SGDLS and CDR2 as YYNGEE. Trimming took 0 bases from V and 2 from J, leaving 8 bases between them. As DNA, the CDR3 is TGTGCCAGCAGCGTAGGTATGACCAACACTGAAGCTTTCTTT. This sequence encodes CASSVGMTNTEAFF.